The T cell receptor (beta chain) described here comes from a study of a mutant IDH1 vaccine in newly diagnosed glioma. Produced via immunoSEQ multiplex PCR; TCRdb's table is partial and in-frame only. The data show 90,000 to 95,000 clones, about 83% seen once. Time point denoted: baseline, week 1 (first vaccination visit). As to treatment: pre-vaccination baseline after standard-of-care therapy. There are 10 residues in the CDR3. The sequencing used PBMCs, collected from a glioma patient treated with radiotherapy, temozolomide or both. The sequence was collected from a woman in her fifties or sixties with glioma. This sequence joins TRBV21-1 and TRBJ1-2. TRBV21-1 is designated a pseudogene. CDR3 DNA: TGTGCCAGCAGCAATTGGGGCTACACCTTC. This gives the protein CASSNWGYTF.